Below are 23 T cell receptor beta chains sequenced from a single sample in a study of blood T cell repertoires in COVID-19. Assay used: immunoSEQ multiplex PCR; TCRdb lists only in-frame clones, some missing. The data contain over 60,000 clones, about nine tenths of them singletons. Specimen: peripheral blood. Receptors originate from a woman aged 60 to 75 with acute or convalescent COVID-19.

This clone appeared a single time. V is TRBV5-1 and J is TRBJ2-5, with TRBD1 matching 10 bases. V shed 4 bases and J 4 bases; nucleotides not matched to a gene: 4. Germline V lookup: CDR1 SGHRS, CDR2 YFSETQ. This CDR3 spans 14 amino acids. In DNA, the CDR3 is TGCGCCAGCAGCGCAAGACAGGGGGCAGAGACCCAGTACTTC. This encodes CASSARQGAETQYF.

V usage is TRBV12-3 or TRBV12-4 and J usage is TRBJ1-1; D gene ambiguous. Trimming took off 3 bases at V and 12 bases at J, with 17 bases between the two ends. CDR3 length: 13 residues. CDR3 amino acids: CASSLDPSRETFF. DNA of the CDR3: TGTGCCAGCAGTTTGGACCCATCGAGGGAAACTTTCTTT.

This clone was found a few times. The chain recombines TRBV6-6 with TRBJ1-5, with 8 bases matching TRBD1. This CDR3 spans 19 amino acids. V was clipped by 5 bases and J by 2 bases; unmatched bases: 17. CDR1 is MNHNY and CDR2 is SVGAGI in the germline V gene (reference sequence). For the CDR3, the DNA is TGTGCCAGCAGTCCCAAGGGACAGGAGTTTTCAGGGCGCAATCAGCCCCAGCATTTT. It is translated as CASSPKGQEFSGRNQPQHF.

This clone was recorded only once. CDR3 in DNA: TGTGCCACCGCCAGGAGTCGGGGCAATGAGCAGTTCTTC. Encoded protein: CATARSRGNEQFF. The chain combines TRBV6-5 with TRBJ2-1, with D perhaps TRBD2 (5 bases). The germline CDR1 and CDR2 sequences are MNHEY and SVGAGI. Trimming removed 10 bases at V and 6 bases at J, with 16 bases between. The CDR3 runs 13 residues.

The chain combines TRBV6-2 or TRBV6-3 with TRBJ1-4; 9 bases are shared with TRBD1. The ends lost 4 bases at V and 6 bases at J; junction bases unmatched: 12. This CDR3 has 17 residues. In germline, CDR1 is MNHEY, CDR2 SVGEGT. The CDR3: CASSLPLGTGKDEKLFF. CDR3 nucleotide sequence: TGTGCCAGCAGTTTACCCCTCGGGACAGGGAAGGATGAAAAACTGTTTTTT.

This chain uses TRBV6-7 with TRBJ2-5; a weak D match, TRBD2 (6 bases). TRBV6-7 is designated an ORF whose function remains uncertain. Trimming took 10 bases from V and 5 from J, leaving 23 bases between them. This CDR3 comprises 15 residues. CDR3 sequence reads: CATLYRELIRETQYF. CDR3 DNA: TGTGCCACCCTGTACCGGGAGCTAATCAGGGAGACCCAGTACTTC.

The chain couples TRBV7-9 to TRBJ1-2; 7 positions match TRBD1. Germline CDR1 is SEHNR and CDR2 is FQNEAQ (reference sequence). The CDR3 has 16 amino acids. J lost 5 bases, V lost 5 bases, and 14 bases had no gene match. In DNA, the CDR3 is TGTGCCAGCAGCGTCGGGACCGGACAGGATCCTTATGGCTACACCTTC. Protein sequence: CASSVGTGQDPYGYTF.

The chain is built from TRBV15 and TRBJ2-1; no definite D call. The CDR3 has 13 amino acids. Germline CDR1 is LNHNV and CDR2 is YYDKDF (reference sequence). V lost 0 bases, J lost 7 bases, and 7 bases lay in between. The CDR3 sequence: CATSRDYLNEQFF. CDR3 DNA sequence: TGTGCCACCAGCAGAGATTACTTGAATGAGCAGTTCTTC.

The genes are TRBV2 and TRBJ1-6; the D is unclear. V was cut by 3 bases and J by 1 base, with 7 bases left in between. Germline V gene data show CDR1 as SNHLY and CDR2 as FYNNEI. The CDR3 is 15 residues long. The CDR3 coding sequence is TGTGCCAGCAGTGAGTCAGGTTCCTATAATTCACCCCTCCACTTT. It specifies CASSESGSYNSPLHF.

V is TRBV18 and J is TRBJ1-1, with D maybe TRBD1 (5 bases). Trimming left V 6 bases short and J 5 bases short, with 19 bases between. Germline CDR1 and CDR2: KGHSH and LQKENI. The length of the CDR3 is 15 residues. CDR3 nucleotide sequence: TGTGCCAGCTCCAAAAGAGGCCTGGAGGGGACTGAAGCTTTCTTT. Translated, it gives CASSKRGLEGTEAFF.

This sequence joins TRBV13 and TRBJ2-5, with 7 nucleotides matching TRBD1. After removal of 0 bases from V and 2 bases from J, the junction contained 6 bases not matched to a gene. Germline V gene data show CDR1 as PRHDT and CDR2 as FYEKMQ (reference sequence). This CDR3 spans 16 amino acids. The CDR3 region has the DNA TGTGCCAGCAGCTTAGGCCTTACAGGGGAACAAGAGACCCAGTACTTC. Encoded protein: CASSLGLTGEQETQYF.

V usage is TRBV5-1 and J usage is TRBJ1-6, with TRBD1 matching over 8 bases. CDR3 length equals 18 residues. Unmatched junction bases numbered 10, after V lost 5 bases and J lost 0 bases. Germline-derived CDR1 and CDR2 are SGHRS and YFSETQ. DNA for the CDR3: TGCGCCAGCAGTTCTGGACAGGGCCGTTACTCCTATAATTCACCCCTCCACTTT. This sequence encodes CASSSGQGRYSYNSPLHF.

The chain is built from TRBV12-3 or TRBV12-4 and TRBJ1-6; D gene unclear. This CDR3 spans 13 amino acids. The V and J ends lost 7 bases and 10 bases respectively, with 14 bases between them. CDR3 loop: CASTTDFASPLHF. The CDR3, as DNA: TGTGCCAGCACTACCGATTTTGCGTCACCCCTCCACTTT.

V and J are TRBV19 and TRBJ1-1; D is unresolved. This CDR3 region has 15 residues. Trimming removed 5 bases from V and 5 bases from J, with 18 bases in between. The germline V gene has CDR1 LNHDA and CDR2 SQIVND (reference sequence). The CDR3: CASSPYLRERTEAFF. CDR3 nucleotides: TGTGCCAGTAGTCCTTATCTTCGGGAGAGGACTGAAGCTTTCTTT.

The chain recombines TRBV2 with TRBJ1-2, with D possibly TRBD1 on 5 matching bases. CDR1 and CDR2 (germline): SNHLY, FYNNEI. Trimming left V 6 bases short and J 6 bases short, with 20 bases between. This CDR3 is built from 15 residues. DNA of the CDR3: TGTGCCAGCAGCGGAATTGTGGGGTTAGGGGATGGCTACACCTTC. Amino acids: CASSGIVGLGDGYTF.

The chain has TRBV10-3 and TRBJ1-5; TRBD1 might be the D (6 bases). CDR3 length: 18 amino acids. Trimming stripped 0 bases from V and 0 bases from J, with 15 bases between. The germline V gene encodes CDR1 ENHRY and CDR2 SYGVKD. CDR3 DNA sequence: TGTGCCATCAGTGAGTCAAGGGGGGGATTGGATAGCAATCAGCCCCAGCATTTT. Translating it yields CAISESRGGLDSNQPQHF.

The chain couples TRBV6-5 to TRBJ2-1; D ambiguous. CDR3 length: 13 residues. Trimming shortened V by 7 bases and J by 3 bases, and 10 bases separated the two germline ends. Germline CDR1 MNHEY, CDR2 SVGAGI. The CDR3 spells CASKESVYNEQFF. In nucleotides, the CDR3 is TGTGCCAGCAAGGAGTCAGTCTACAATGAGCAGTTCTTC.

The J gene is TRBJ2-7, the V gene TRBV3-1 (or the pseudogene TRBV3-2), with D perhaps matching TRBD1 (6 bases). V lost 1 base and J lost 3, with 10 bases in between. Looked up from germline, CDR1 is LGHDT and CDR2 is YNNKEL (reference sequence). CDR3 length equals 14 residues. The CDR3 region has the DNA TGTGCCAGCAGCCAAGGGGGACAAGGCTACGAGCAGTACTTC. Protein: CASSQGGQGYEQYF.

The chain is built from TRBV19 and TRBJ1-5; weak D call: TRBD1 (5 bases). Trimming took 1 base from V and 2 from J, leaving 15 bases between them. The CDR3 is 17 residues long. CDR1 and CDR2 (germline): LNHDA, SQIVND (reference sequence). The DNA for the CDR3 is TGTGCCAGTAGTATAGCCGGGGGACTCACAGGCAATCAGCCCCAGCATTTT. It codes for CASSIAGGLTGNQPQHF. Combining the CDR3 with reference TRBV19 and TRBJ1-5 gives the whole variable domain DGGITQSPKYLFRKEGQNVTLSCEQNLNHDAMYWYRQDPGQGLRLIYYSQIVNDFQKGDIAEGYSVSREKKESFPLTVTSAQKNPTAFYLCASSIAGGLTGNQPQHFGDGTRLSIL.

The CDR3 is CASTQPGVGSYNEQFF. CDR3 nucleotide sequence: TGTGCCAGCACCCAACCCGGGGTAGGATCCTACAATGAGCAGTTCTTC. The genes are TRBV7-2 and TRBJ2-1; D is possibly TRBD2 (5 bases). Germline V gene lookup returns CDR1 SGHTA and CDR2 FQGNSA. This CDR3 contains 16 residues. V lost 7 bases and J lost 1, with 17 bases in between. Using reference TRBV7-2 and TRBJ2-1 for the parts outside the CDR3, the full variable domain is GAGVSQSPSNKVTEKGKDVELRCDPISGHTALYWYRQSLGQGLEFLIYFQGNSAPDKSGLPSDRFSAERTGGSVSTLTIQRTQQEDSAVYLCASTQPGVGSYNEQFFGPGTRLTVL.

V gene TRBV19 combines with J gene TRBJ2-7; maybe TRBD2 (7 bases). CDR1 and CDR2 (germline): LNHDA, SQIVND (reference sequence). Trimming took 8 bases from V and 6 from J, leaving 20 bases between them. The CDR3 consists of 14 residues. CDR3: CASPAGASSGEQYF. The CDR3 coding sequence is TGTGCCAGTCCCGCGGGGGCTTCCTCCGGCGAGCAGTACTTC.

The V and J genes are TRBV18 and TRBJ2-1, with 14 bases aligning to TRBD2. The junction had 8 bases not matched to a gene; V was cut back by 0 bases and J by 10 bases. The CDR3 has 17 amino acids. From germline, CDR1 is KGHSH and CDR2 LQKENI. CDR3 residues: CASSPPGLAGGVGEQFF. The CDR3 coding sequence is TGTGCCAGCTCACCACCCGGACTAGCGGGGGGCGTTGGAGAGCAGTTCTTC.

This chain joins TRBV6-5 and TRBJ2-1, with TRBD2 matching over 8 bases. The CDR3 extends over 14 amino acids. Trimming at V came to 1 base and at J to 9 bases, leaving 5 bases not matched to a gene. Germline values: CDR1 MNHEY, CDR2 SVGAGI. The DNA of the CDR3 is TGTGCCAGCAGTTACTTCGGGACTAGAGTTGAGCAGTTCTTC. Its protein is CASSYFGTRVEQFF.